One and the same sample provided the 15 T cell receptor beta chains below, sequenced in a study of patients and donors after allogeneic stem cell transplantation. TCRdb independently ran MiXCR on the RT-PCR reads; one entry per CDR3 protein. The sample has about 57,000 distinct CDR3 sequences, 10% to 15% seen once. The sequencing sample was made of blood, either unsorted or a sorted T cell fraction (not recorded which). Receptors originate from a human donor who was either an allogeneic HSCT recipient or a stem cell or donor lymphocyte infusion donor (not recorded which). It is not recorded whose cells these are; they may come from a transplant donor.

CDR3 coding DNA: TGTGCCAGCAGTTTAAGACAGGCCGCCTACAATGAGCAGTTCTTC. Translating gives CASSLRQAAYNEQFF. This chain links TRBV12-3 or TRBV12-4 with TRBJ2-1, with a weak D call TRBD1 (6 bases). Trimming cost V 2 bases and J 2 bases, with 10 bases left between them. The CDR3 length is 15 residues.

The table lists this clonotype with a few counts. The chain couples TRBV5-1 to TRBJ2-7; D gene unclear. There are 15 residues in the CDR3. Trimming left V 0 bases short and J 6 bases short, with 16 bases between. Germline CDR1 reads SGHRS; CDR2 reads YFSETQ. The CDR3 spells CASSLGRDYVGEQYF. As DNA, the CDR3 is TGCGCCAGCAGCTTGGGGCGCGATTACGTTGGCGAGCAGTACTTC.

This clonotype was seen more than once but under ten times. The CDR3 DNA reads as TGCGCCAGCAGCCCCCGGACCCCCCTAGGCTACAATGAGCAGTTCTTC. Protein: CASSPRTPLGYNEQFF. The chain uses TRBV5-1 and TRBJ2-1; no clear D. The CDR3 runs 16 residues. Per germline, CDR1 SGHRS and CDR2 YFSETQ. The V and J ends lost 4 bases and 3 bases respectively, with 17 bases between them.

V and J are TRBV29-1 and TRBJ2-7; 11 bases are a match to TRBD2. The CDR3 extends over 15 amino acids. Germline assignment: CDR1 SQVTM and CDR2 ANQGSEA. V gave up 3 bases and J gave up 3 bases; unmatched junction bases: 7. The CDR3 DNA sequence: TGCAGCGTTGAGCGGAAACTAGCGGGAGACTACGAGCAGTACTTC. As protein: CSVERKLAGDYEQYF.

This chain's CDR3 is CASSLAGQGLFNEKLFF. The DNA of the CDR3 is TGTGCCAGCAGCTTAGCTGGACAGGGGCTATTTAATGAAAAACTGTTTTTT. The J gene is TRBJ1-4, the V gene TRBV11-2, with 9 bases matching TRBD1. The length of the CDR3 is 17 residues. Germline values: CDR1 SGHAT, CDR2 FQNNGV. Unmatched junction bases numbered 7, after V lost 1 base and J lost 4 bases.

This clonotype is judged large. The chain links TRBV29-1 to TRBJ1-2; tentative D call: TRBD1 (5 bases). V was shortened by 5 bases and J by 1 base, with 8 bases between the two germline ends. The CDR3 has 12 amino acids. The germline gives CDR1 SQVTM, CDR2 ANQGSEA. CDR3 residues: CSVPQGNYGYTF. The CDR3 nucleotides read TGCAGCGTTCCCCAGGGTAACTATGGCTACACCTTC.

This chain connects TRBV29-1 to TRBJ2-7, with 9 bases matching TRBD2. The J segment lost 2 bases and the V segment lost 7 bases, leaving 12 bases of the junction unmatched. Germline CDR1 is SQVTM and CDR2 is ANQGSEA. CDR3 length equals 15 residues. The CDR3 coding sequence is TGCAGCGCCCAACAAGCGGGAGGACATACCTACGAGCAGTACTTC. As protein: CSAQQAGGHTYEQYF.

This sequence joins TRBV16 and TRBJ2-1; no reliable D call. V dropped 0 bases and J dropped 7 bases, with 13 bases sitting between them. CDR3 size: 15 residues. The germline V gene has CDR1 KGHSY and CDR2 FQNENV. CDR3 in amino acids: CASSQSSGSLNEQFF. The CDR3 DNA reads as TGTGCCAGCAGCCAATCGTCCGGTTCTCTTAATGAGCAGTTCTTC. The complete variable domain, with remaining parts taken from reference TRBV16 and TRBJ2-1, reads GEEVAQTPKHLVRGEGQKAKLYCAPIKGHSYVFWYQQVLKNEFKFLISFQNENVFDETGMPKERFSAKCLPNSPCSLEIQATKLEDSAVYFCASSQSSGSLNEQFFGPGTRLTVL.

The rearrangement links TRBV18 to TRBJ2-3, with a possible D match to TRBD1 (6 bases). Per germline, CDR1 KGHSH and CDR2 LQKENI. With 2 bases removed from V and 10 bases from J, the gap between germline ends came to 16 bases. The CDR3 covers 14 residues. The CDR3 loop reads CASSPWATGDAQYF. In DNA, the CDR3 is TGTGCCAGCTCACCATGGGCGACAGGTGATGCGCAGTATTTT.

A few counts support this clonotype. The rearrangement joins TRBV2 to TRBJ1-5, with D possibly being TRBD1 (6 bases). Trimming left V 6 bases short and J 3 bases short, with 12 bases between. Per the germline V gene, CDR1 is SNHLY and CDR2 is FYNNEI. This CDR3 is built from 14 residues. The CDR3: CASSRGPVNQPQHF. CDR3 coding DNA: TGTGCCAGCAGCAGGGGCCCGGTCAATCAGCCCCAGCATTTT.

The chain is built from TRBV11-3 and TRBJ2-2; unclear D gene. V lost 3 bases and J 6 bases, leaving 5 bases between the germline ends. This CDR3 is built from 12 residues. Germline CDR1 is SGHNT and CDR2 is YENEEA. The CDR3 is CASSLLPGELFF. Here the CDR3 DNA reads TGTGCCAGCAGCTTGTTGCCCGGGGAGCTGTTTTTT.

This clonotype was picked up a small number of times. This chain uses TRBV7-9 with TRBJ2-2; 7 nucleotides align to TRBD2. V trimming: 2 bases; J trimming: 7 bases; junction bases outside the gene matches: 10. The CDR3 is 16 residues long. Germline CDR1 SEHNR, CDR2 FQNEAQ (reference sequence). CDR3 in amino acids: CASSLSLADPYGELFF. CDR3 sequence (DNA): TGTGCCAGCAGCTTATCCCTAGCGGACCCGTACGGGGAGCTGTTTTTT.

Only a few counts were recorded for this clonotype. The chain joins TRBV12-3 or TRBV12-4 to TRBJ2-2; TRBD2 matches at 7 bases. V was pared by 2 bases and J by 2 bases, with 17 bases of the junction left unmatched. The length of the CDR3 is 20 residues. For the CDR3, the DNA is TGTGCCAGCAGTTTATGGTCCCTGAATTCAGCGGGGACTAACACCGGGGAGCTGTTTTTT. The encoded protein is CASSLWSLNSAGTNTGELFF.

This clonotype turned up a few times. The chain links TRBV11-2 to TRBJ2-7; tentative D call: TRBD2 (5 bases). V lost 0 bases and J lost 0, with 15 bases in between. CDR1 and CDR2 from the germline V gene are SGHAT and FQNNGV. CDR3 length equals 17 residues. The CDR3 DNA follows: TGTGCCAGCAGCTTAGATCCCGGGATTACCCTCTCCTACGAGCAGTACTTC. This encodes CASSLDPGITLSYEQYF.

The chain recombines TRBV14 with TRBJ2-5, with D unresolved. Per germline, CDR1 SGHDN and CDR2 FVKESK. V lost 1 base and J lost 3, with 6 bases in between. The CDR3 has 13 residues. The CDR3, as DNA: TGTGCCAGCAGCCAAGTAGCTAAAGAGACCCAGTACTTC. Protein: CASSQVAKETQYF.